The TCR beta chain under discussion was sequenced for a study of T cells in Graves' hyperthyroidism and ophthalmopathy. Study conclusions and caveats: Appearing also in blood were most of the thyroid clonotypes expanded above 0.001. Ophthalmopathy stood apart from stable hyperthyroidism in a 13 V-J model.

Looked up from germline, CDR1 is SGHRS and CDR2 is YFSETQ. This CDR3 contains 14 residues. Trimming took off 0 bases at V and 11 bases at J, with 12 bases between the two ends. For this clonotype: The antigen is unknown. Possible read error: a much larger clone is one base away.

Fresh peripheral blood, 8 to 10 ml, was the source of the PBMCs. Researchers took RNA transcripts and amplified the TCR beta CDR3 regions from them. A set of HTBI primers served as the primers for a first-round RT-PCR of the TCR CDR3. TCRdb recomputed calls from the multiplex PCR reads with MiXCR, one row per CDR3 protein. In the table there are nearly 750,000 distinct CDR3 sequences, roughly a third of which are singletons. Sequencing was done on a sample of blood. The TCR was taken from a woman aged 40 to 49 with Graves' hyperthyroidism. This rearrangement joins TRBV5-1 to TRBJ1-6; D uncertain. The CDR3 region has the DNA TGCGCCAGCAGCTTGGACAGTAGGTCTCCACCCCTCCACTTT. Its translation: CASSLDSRSPPLHF.